A selection of T cell receptor beta chains follows, all from one sample in a study of T cells in Graves' hyperthyroidism and ophthalmopathy. TCRdb called the multiplex PCR reads again in MiXCR, with one record for every CDR3 protein. The table shows under 500,000 distinct CDR3 sequences, with 11% to 15% occurring only once. Input material: blood. These receptors all stem from a man aged 45-65 years with Graves' ophthalmopathy. Both conserved end residues are part of each CDR3. The D gene is left open where the match is weak. Only some rows state a clone size, as once, few, many or a class for expanded clones.

cdr3_aa cdr3_nt j_call cdr3_length d_call clone_size v_call
CATSRRTSGRTYEQYF TGTGCCACCAGCAGACGGACTAGCGGGCGTACCTACGAGCAGTACTTC TRBJ2-7 16 TRBD2 many TRBV15
CASSVEGMSSYNEQFF TGTGCCAGCAGCGTAGAAGGTATGAGCTCCTACAATGAGCAGTTCTTC TRBJ2-1 16 - many TRBV9
CASSQYSNQPQHF TGTGCCAGCAGCCAATATAGCAATCAGCCCCAGCATTTT TRBJ1-5 13 - - TRBV5-8
CASSLSRARTDTQYF TGCGCCAGCAGCTTGTCCAGGGCTCGGACAGATACGCAGTATTTT TRBJ2-3 15 - few TRBV5-1
CASSVTGVGELFF TGTGCCAGCAGTGTTACAGGGGTCGGGGAGCTGTTTTTT TRBJ2-2 13 TRBD1 many TRBV2
CAVGADAQETQYF TGTGCCGTCGGGGCAGATGCCCAAGAGACCCAGTACTTC TRBJ2-5 13 - few TRBV7-9
CSASSLRTSNTGELFF TGCAGTGCTAGTAGTCTGCGCACTTCGAACACCGGGGAGCTGTTTTTT TRBJ2-2 16 - many TRBV20-1
CASSGKTVGQPQHF TGTGCCAGCAGTGGAAAGACCGTGGGGCAGCCCCAGCATTTT TRBJ1-5 14 - few TRBV6-2/TRBV6-3
CAWSDLAGGYTGELFF TGTGCCTGGAGTGACTTGGCAGGGGGCTACACCGGGGAGCTGTTTTTT TRBJ2-2 16 TRBD1 - TRBV30
CATSLRGAAVGEQFF TGTGCCACCAGCCTCAGGGGGGCTGCAGTCGGTGAGCAGTTCTTC TRBJ2-1 15 - many TRBV24-1
CASSEGTANWDTQYF TGTGCCAGCAGCGAAGGGACAGCCAATTGGGATACGCAGTATTTT TRBJ2-3 15 TRBD1 many TRBV9
CSAAGTGASTDTQYF TGCAGTGCTGCCGGGACAGGGGCTAGCACAGATACGCAGTATTTT TRBJ2-3 15 TRBD1 once TRBV20-1
CASSYSGTGNQETQYF TGTGCCAGCAGTTACTCCGGGACAGGGAACCAAGAGACCCAGTACTTC TRBJ2-5 16 TRBD1 many TRBV6-6
CASGEGTVNSNQPQHF TGTGCCAGCGGTGAAGGGACAGTAAATAGCAATCAGCCCCAGCATTTT TRBJ1-5 16 TRBD1 few TRBV6-1
CASSLGQGAYNEQFF TGTGCCAGCAGCCTCGGACAGGGGGCATACAATGAGCAGTTCTTC TRBJ2-1 15 TRBD1 many TRBV7-9
CASSSPGLPSYGYTF TGTGCCAGCAGCTCCCCGGGGCTCCCGAGCTATGGCTACACCTTC TRBJ1-2 15 - - TRBV7-9
CASSPWASFEQFF TGTGCCAGCAGCCCTTGGGCATCTTTTGAGCAGTTCTTC TRBJ2-1 13 - - TRBV7-2
CATAWGPPMSGELFF TGTGCCACCGCATGGGGACCTCCCATGTCCGGGGAGCTGTTTTTT TRBJ2-2 15 - many TRBV2
CASSLVPGQGGETQYF TGCGCCAGCAGCTTGGTCCCGGGACAGGGAGGAGAGACCCAGTACTTC TRBJ2-5 16 TRBD1 - TRBV5-1
CASRIRDGMNTEAFF TGTGCCAGCAGAATCAGGGACGGGATGAACACTGAAGCTTTCTTT TRBJ1-1 15 - many TRBV12-3/TRBV12-4
CASRPGLAGGNSTGELFF TGTGCCAGCAGGCCGGGACTAGCGGGAGGAAACAGCACCGGGGAGCTGTTTTTT TRBJ2-2 18 TRBD2 - TRBV7-2
CSVEPGLAGQRQYF TGCAGCGTTGAACCGGGACTAGCGGGTCAACGGCAGTACTTC TRBJ2-7 14 TRBD2 few TRBV29-1
CASSPLVESYNEQFF TGTGCCAGCAGTCCGCTCGTGGAATCCTACAATGAGCAGTTCTTC TRBJ2-1 15 - few TRBV27
CASSGDPGLQPQHF TGTGCCAGCAGCGGGGACCCTGGGCTCCAGCCCCAGCATTTT TRBJ1-5 14 - few TRBV5-8
CSAAGGLADNEQFF TGCAGTGCTGCCGGAGGGCTAGCGGACAATGAGCAGTTCTTC TRBJ2-1 14 TRBD2 many TRBV20-1
CSVKRGDYNEQFF TGCAGCGTAAAGCGGGGGGACTACAATGAGCAGTTCTTC TRBJ2-1 13 TRBD2 many TRBV29-1
CASSLEDGSDTQYF TGCGCCAGCAGCTTGGAAGACGGGAGTGATACGCAGTATTTT TRBJ2-3 14 - - TRBV5-1
CASSLDVRKQFF TGCGCCAGCAGCTTGGATGTGCGGAAGCAGTTCTTC TRBJ2-1 12 - many TRBV5-1
CASTSSSRTGGYTF TGTGCCAGTACCTCATCCTCTCGGACAGGTGGCTACACCTTC TRBJ1-2 14 TRBD1 - TRBV19
CASSYKYSPNTGELFF TGTGCCAGCAGTTACAAGTATAGCCCGAACACCGGGGAGCTGTTTTTT TRBJ2-2 16 - few TRBV6-7
CASSLSGFGETQYF TGTGCCAGCAGCTTATCAGGGTTCGGAGAGACCCAGTACTTC TRBJ2-5 14 - many TRBV7-6
CASRPGQGALTQYF TGTGCCAGCAGACCGGGACAGGGGGCCCTGACCCAGTACTTC TRBJ2-5 14 TRBD1 few TRBV6-1
CASSIGPGYGYTF TGTGCCAGTAGTATCGGGCCAGGCTATGGCTACACCTTC TRBJ1-2 13 - - TRBV19
CASSGSSGRKNSSGSAIRRDTQYF TGTGCCAGCAGCGGGAGCTCCGGCAGAAAAAACTCTAGCGGGAGCGCAATTAGGAGAGATACGCAGTATTTT TRBJ2-3 24 TRBD2 many TRBV11-2
CASSQDRGSSGRTGELFF TGTGCCAGCAGCCAAGACCGCGGGTCTAGCGGGCGCACCGGGGAGCTGTTTTTT TRBJ2-2 18 TRBD2 - TRBV3-1
CASSLGLAVQETQYF TGTGCCAGCAGCCTAGGACTAGCGGTCCAAGAGACCCAGTACTTC TRBJ2-5 15 TRBD2 many TRBV5-5
CASRLGQGGTGELFF TGTGCCAGCAGGCTCGGCCAAGGAGGCACCGGGGAGCTGTTTTTT TRBJ2-2 15 - - TRBV12-3/TRBV12-4
CASSWRTGQFF TGTGCCAGCAGTTGGCGTACAGGGCAGTTCTTC TRBJ2-1 11 - many TRBV2
CASSSKAYNEQFF TGTGCCAGCAGTTCAAAGGCCTACAATGAGCAGTTCTTC TRBJ2-1 13 - few TRBV6-1
CASSFKGPYEQYF TGTGCCAGCAGTTTTAAGGGCCCCTACGAGCAGTACTTC TRBJ2-7 13 - many TRBV28
CASSITGTSGSYEQYF TGTGCCAGCAGCATAACCGGGACTAGCGGGTCCTACGAGCAGTACTTC TRBJ2-7 16 TRBD2 many TRBV11-2
CASSATGGGGNQPQHF TGTGCCAGCTCAGCAACGGGGGGCGGGGGAAATCAGCCCCAGCATTTT TRBJ1-5 16 - few TRBV18
CASSYPKGQGDSNQPQHF TGTGCCAGCAGTTACCCTAAAGGACAGGGAGATAGCAATCAGCCCCAGCATTTT TRBJ1-5 18 TRBD1 few TRBV6-2/TRBV6-3
CSGQRDSTEAFF TGCAGCGGACAACGGGACAGCACTGAAGCTTTCTTT TRBJ1-1 12 TRBD1 many TRBV29-1
CASSLAGGTNGYTF TGCGCCAGCAGCTTGGCCGGGGGAACTAATGGCTACACCTTC TRBJ1-2 14 - few TRBV5-1
CASSPVGQGVPGELFF TGTGCCAGCAGCCCCGTGGGACAGGGGGTCCCCGGGGAGCTGTTTTTT TRBJ2-2 16 TRBD1 - TRBV13
CASSFDDPDSEAFF TGTGCCAGCAGCTTTGATGACCCGGACTCTGAAGCTTTCTTT TRBJ1-1 14 - many TRBV5-6
CSARSGREGDTQYF TGCAGTGCTAGGAGCGGGAGGGAGGGAGATACGCAGTATTTT TRBJ2-3 14 TRBD2 many TRBV20-1
CASSGGGSEKLFF TGTGCCAGCTCAGGAGGCGGGAGTGAAAAACTGTTTTTT TRBJ1-4 13 - - TRBV18